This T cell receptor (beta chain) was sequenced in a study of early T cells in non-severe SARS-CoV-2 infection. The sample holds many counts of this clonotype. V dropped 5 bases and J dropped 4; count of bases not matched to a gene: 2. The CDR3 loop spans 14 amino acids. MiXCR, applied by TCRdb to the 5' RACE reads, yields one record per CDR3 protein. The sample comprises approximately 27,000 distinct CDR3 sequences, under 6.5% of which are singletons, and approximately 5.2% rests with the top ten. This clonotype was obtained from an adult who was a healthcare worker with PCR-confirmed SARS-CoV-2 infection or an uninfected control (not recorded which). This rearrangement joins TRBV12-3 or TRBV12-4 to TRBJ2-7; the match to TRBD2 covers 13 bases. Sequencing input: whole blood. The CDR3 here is CASSRTSGRYEQYF. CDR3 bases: TGTGCCAGCAGTAGGACTAGCGGGAGATACGAGCAGTACTTC.